This T cell receptor beta chain derives from a study of CD8 T cells in Susac syndrome. Study results and limitations: Regarding the TCR sequencing and HLA analysis, the study admitted that a relatively small number of individuals were involved.

Trimming took 1 base from V and 4 from J; bases not matched to a gene: 2. This CDR3 is built from 15 residues. Germline V gives CDR1 SGHRS, CDR2 YFSETQ. The authors reverse transcribed about 0.5 to 1 ug RNA with random hexamers. With immunoSEQ multiplex PCR, TCR beta CDR3 was amplified across 54 Vbeta and 13 Jbeta. A single record per CDR3 protein comes from TCRdb applying MiXCR to the immunoSEQ multiplex PCR reads. The profile shows roughly 200,000 distinct CDR3 sequences, around 96% of them singletons. This clonotype came up a few times. The antigen remains undetermined. Sequencing of TCR beta was performed on blood CD8+ T cells and on blood CD4+ T cells. The TEMRA cells underwent FACS enrichment, while the CD8+ and CD4+ T cells underwent negative isolation.

What was sequenced was CD8+ T cells from PBMCs. This TCR was sampled from a human donor with multiple sclerosis. The chain uses TRBV5-1 and TRBJ2-1, with TRBD2 matching 10 bases. CDR3: CASSLTSGIYNEQFF. The CDR3 coding sequence is TGCGCCAGCAGCTTGACTAGCGGGATATACAATGAGCAGTTCTTC.